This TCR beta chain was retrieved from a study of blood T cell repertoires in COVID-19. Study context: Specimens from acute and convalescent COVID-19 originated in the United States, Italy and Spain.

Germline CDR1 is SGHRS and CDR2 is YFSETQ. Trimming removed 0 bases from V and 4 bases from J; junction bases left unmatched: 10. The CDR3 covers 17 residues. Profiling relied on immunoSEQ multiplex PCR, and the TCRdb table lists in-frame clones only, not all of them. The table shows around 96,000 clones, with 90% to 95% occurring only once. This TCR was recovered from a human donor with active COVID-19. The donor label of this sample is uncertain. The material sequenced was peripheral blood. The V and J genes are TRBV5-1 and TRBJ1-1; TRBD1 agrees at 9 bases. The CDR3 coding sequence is TGCGCCAGCAGCTTGGGGGGGACAGGGAGTCTGGGCACTGAAGCTTTCTTT. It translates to CASSLGGTGSLGTEAFF.